A selection of T cell receptor beta chains follows, all from one sample in a study of T cells in Graves' hyperthyroidism and ophthalmopathy. TCRdb re-analysed the multiplex PCR reads in MiXCR, keeping a single row per CDR3 protein. Counted here are 490,000 or so distinct CDR3 sequences, around 50% occurring once; the ten biggest clones make up about two fifths. Sequencing input: peripheral blood or thyroid tissue (not recorded which). The receptors derive from an adult woman with Graves' disease, either hyperthyroidism or ophthalmopathy (not recorded which). Each CDR3 is given with its conserved first and last residue. A D gene is named only where the DNA matches it firmly. Not all rows give a size; the values are once, few, many and, for expanded clones, a class.

CDR3aa	CDR3nt	j_gene	v_gene	abundance	d_gene
CSAYTRDTSGRLETQYF	TGCAGTGCTTATACCCGGGACACTTCCGGGAGGTTAGAGACCCAGTACTTC	TRBJ2-5	TRBV20-1	.	.
CATDKGRHEQYF	TGTGCCACCGATAAGGGTAGGCACGAGCAGTACTTC	TRBJ2-7	TRBV6-5	many	.
CASGTGGLSPLHF	TGTGCCAGCGGGACAGGGGGTTTATCACCCCTCCACTTT	TRBJ1-6	TRBV5-5	few	TRBD1
CATGARLAANEQYF	TGTGCCACTGGGGCTCGACTAGCGGCCAATGAGCAGTACTTC	TRBJ2-7	TRBV15	.	TRBD2
CASSQDLGTEYEQYF	TGCGCCAGCAGCCAAGATTTGGGGACTGAGTACGAGCAGTACTTC	TRBJ2-7	TRBV7-9	.	.
CSVSDSVYYEQYF	TGCAGTGTTTCCGACTCCGTATACTACGAGCAGTACTTC	TRBJ2-7	TRBV20-1	.	.
CSATHGQGTGELFF	TGCAGTGCTACCCACGGACAGGGTACCGGGGAGCTGTTTTTT	TRBJ2-2	TRBV20-1	many	TRBD1
CASSPHPKTGDEQYF	TGCGCCAGCAGCCCCCACCCTAAGACAGGGGACGAGCAGTACTTC	TRBJ2-7	TRBV4-1	.	TRBD1
CASSAGGGSGYTF	TGTGCCAGCAGCGCCGGCGGGGGGAGTGGCTACACCTTC	TRBJ1-2	TRBV11-2	few	.
CASRVGTGGYEQYF	TGCGCCAGCAGGGTGGGGACAGGGGGTTACGAGCAGTACTTC	TRBJ2-7	TRBV5-1	many	TRBD1
CASSLGAGFCSPLHF	TGCGCCAGCAGCTTGGGCGCGGGGTTTTGTTCACCCCTCCACTTT	TRBJ1-6	TRBV5-1	.	.
CSVAGPRNEQFF	TGCAGCGTTGCCGGACCGCGCAATGAGCAGTTCTTC	TRBJ2-1	TRBV29-1	.	.
CSVKTGPSSGNTIYF	TGCAGCGTTAAAACCGGGCCGAGCTCTGGAAACACCATATATTTT	TRBJ1-3	TRBV29-1	many	.
CAISKGGQSDGYTF	TGTGCCATCAGTAAGGGTGGGCAATCGGATGGCTACACCTTC	TRBJ1-2	TRBV10-3	.	.
CASSLDGGLGGYTF	TGTGCCAGCAGCTTGGATGGGGGGCTCGGTGGCTACACCTTC	TRBJ1-2	TRBV7-9	.	.
CSASRGQLGSEQYF	TGCAGTGCTAGTAGAGGACAGCTGGGGAGCGAGCAGTACTTC	TRBJ2-7	TRBV20-1	many	.
CASSIGSDSYNEQFF	TGTGCCAGTAGTATAGGATCGGACTCCTACAATGAGCAGTTCTTC	TRBJ2-1	TRBV19	.	.
CASSLVIGLGYTF	TGTGCCAGCAGCCTAGTAATAGGGCTAGGCTACACCTTC	TRBJ1-2	TRBV12-3/TRBV12-4	.	.
CASSGNQREPYEQYF	TGTGCCAGCAGCGGGAATCAGCGGGAACCCTACGAGCAGTACTTC	TRBJ2-7	TRBV9	many	TRBD2